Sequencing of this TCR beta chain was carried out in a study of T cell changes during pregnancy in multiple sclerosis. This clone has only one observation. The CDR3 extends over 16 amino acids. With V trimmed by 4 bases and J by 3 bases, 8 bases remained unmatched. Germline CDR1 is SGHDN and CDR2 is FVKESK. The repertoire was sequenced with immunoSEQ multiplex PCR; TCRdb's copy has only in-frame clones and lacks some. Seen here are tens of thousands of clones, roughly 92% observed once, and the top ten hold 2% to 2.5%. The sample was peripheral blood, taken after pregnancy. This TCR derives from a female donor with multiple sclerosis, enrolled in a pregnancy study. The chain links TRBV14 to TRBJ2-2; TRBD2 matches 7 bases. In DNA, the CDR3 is TGTGCCAGCAGCCGGCTAGCGGTTATAGACACCGGGGAGCTGTTTTTT. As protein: CASSRLAVIDTGELFF. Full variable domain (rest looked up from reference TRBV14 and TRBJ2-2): EAGVTQFPSHSVIEKGQTVTLRCDPISGHDNLYWYRRVMGKEIKFLLHFVKESKQDESGMPNNRFLAERTGGTYSTLKVQPAELEDSGVYFCASSRLAVIDTGELFFGEGSRLTVL.